This T cell receptor beta chain originates from a study of response to subunit inactivated influenza vaccine. TCRdb processed the RT-PCR reads anew with MiXCR; each CDR3 protein has one entry. The repertoire holds fewer than 350,000 distinct CDR3 sequences, 21% seen once, with 10% in the top ten. This clonotype was detected once. No antigen is known for it. CDR3 size: 17 residues. The germline V gene has CDR1 LGHDT and CDR2 YNNKEL (reference sequence). V was clipped by 0 bases and J by 1 base; unmatched bases: 5. Overall study findings and caveats: T cells newly recruited by each seasonal influenza vaccination are few, the authors suggested.

This sequence joins TRBV3-1 and TRBJ2-2; 7 bases match TRBD2. Source: PBMCs from blood, taken about 19 months after vaccination. This TCR was sampled from a man aged 45 to 70 who received an inactivated influenza vaccine. The CDR3 DNA is TGTGCCAGCAGCCAAGAGGGGCTAGCGGTGAACACCGGGGAGCTGTTTTTT. This codes for CASSQEGLAVNTGELFF.